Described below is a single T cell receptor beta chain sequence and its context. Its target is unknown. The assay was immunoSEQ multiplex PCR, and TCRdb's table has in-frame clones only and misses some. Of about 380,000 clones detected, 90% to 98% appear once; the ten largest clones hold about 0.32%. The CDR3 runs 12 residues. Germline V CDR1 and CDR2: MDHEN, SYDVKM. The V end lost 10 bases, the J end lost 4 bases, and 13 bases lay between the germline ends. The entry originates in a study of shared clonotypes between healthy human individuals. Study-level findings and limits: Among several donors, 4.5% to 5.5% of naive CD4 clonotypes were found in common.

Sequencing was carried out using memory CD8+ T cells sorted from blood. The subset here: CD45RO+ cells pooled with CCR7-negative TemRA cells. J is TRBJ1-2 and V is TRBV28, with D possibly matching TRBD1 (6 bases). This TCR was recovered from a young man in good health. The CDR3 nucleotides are TGTGCCATCAACAGGGCCCCCTATGGCTACACCTTC. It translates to CAINRAPYGYTF.